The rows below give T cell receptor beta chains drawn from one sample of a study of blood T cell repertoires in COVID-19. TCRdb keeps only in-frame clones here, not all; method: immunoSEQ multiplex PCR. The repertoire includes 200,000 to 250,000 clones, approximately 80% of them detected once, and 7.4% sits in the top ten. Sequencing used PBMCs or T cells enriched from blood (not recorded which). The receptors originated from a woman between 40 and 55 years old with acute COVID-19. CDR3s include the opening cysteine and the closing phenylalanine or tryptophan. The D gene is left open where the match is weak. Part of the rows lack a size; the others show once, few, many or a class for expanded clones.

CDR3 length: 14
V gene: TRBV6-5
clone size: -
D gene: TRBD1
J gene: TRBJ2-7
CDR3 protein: CASSLRDSLYEQYF
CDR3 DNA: TGTGCCAGCAGTTTACGGGACAGCCTTTACGAGCAGTACTTC

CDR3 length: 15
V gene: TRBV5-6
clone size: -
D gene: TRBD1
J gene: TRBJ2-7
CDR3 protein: CASSPHGTGRYEQYF
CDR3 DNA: TGTGCCAGCAGCCCCCACGGGACAGGGCGATACGAGCAGTACTTC

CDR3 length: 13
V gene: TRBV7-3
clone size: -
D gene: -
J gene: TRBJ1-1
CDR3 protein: CASSSWGGTEAFF
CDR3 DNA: TGTGCCAGCAGCTCTTGGGGAGGCACTGAAGCTTTCTTT

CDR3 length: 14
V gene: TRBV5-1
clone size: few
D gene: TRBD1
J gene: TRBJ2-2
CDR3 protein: CASSPQGVTGELFF
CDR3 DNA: TGCGCCAGCAGCCCACAGGGGGTCACCGGGGAGCTGTTTTTT

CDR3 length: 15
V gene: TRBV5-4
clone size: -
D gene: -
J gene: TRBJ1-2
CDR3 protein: CASSLMAGGDYGYTF
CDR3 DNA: TGTGCCAGCAGCTTGATGGCCGGGGGGGACTATGGCTACACCTTC

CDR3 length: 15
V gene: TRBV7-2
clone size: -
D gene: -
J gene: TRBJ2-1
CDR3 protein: CASSGNRVVYNEQFF
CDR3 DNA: TGTGCCAGCAGCGGCAACAGGGTTGTTTACAATGAGCAGTTCTTC

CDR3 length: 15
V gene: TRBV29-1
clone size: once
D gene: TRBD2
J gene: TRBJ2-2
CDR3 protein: CSGLAGETNTGELFF
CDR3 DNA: TGCAGCGGACTAGCGGGAGAAACTAACACCGGGGAGCTGTTTTTT

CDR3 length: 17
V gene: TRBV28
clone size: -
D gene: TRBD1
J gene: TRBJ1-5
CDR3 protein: CASSLGFGTGPNQPQHF
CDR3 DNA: TGTGCCAGCAGTTTAGGGTTCGGGACAGGGCCCAATCAGCCCCAGCATTTT

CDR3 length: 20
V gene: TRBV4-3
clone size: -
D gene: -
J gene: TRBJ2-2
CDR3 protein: CASSQDHSLAEFANTGELFF
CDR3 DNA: TGCGCCAGCAGCCAAGATCATAGCTTAGCGGAGTTCGCGAACACCGGGGAGCTGTTTTTT

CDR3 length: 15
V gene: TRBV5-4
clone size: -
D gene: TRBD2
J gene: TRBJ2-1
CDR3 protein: CASSLDGGARNEQFF
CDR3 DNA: TGTGCCAGCAGCTTGGACGGGGGGGCAAGAAATGAGCAGTTCTTC

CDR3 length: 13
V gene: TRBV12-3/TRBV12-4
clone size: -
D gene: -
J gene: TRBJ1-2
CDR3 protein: CASSFSPGRGYTF
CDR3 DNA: TGTGCCAGCAGTTTCTCCCCAGGGCGAGGCTACACCTTC

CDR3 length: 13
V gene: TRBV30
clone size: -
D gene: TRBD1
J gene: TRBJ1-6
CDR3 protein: CAWGQGADSPLHF
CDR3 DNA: TGTGCCTGGGGCCAGGGGGCGGATTCACCCCTCCACTTT

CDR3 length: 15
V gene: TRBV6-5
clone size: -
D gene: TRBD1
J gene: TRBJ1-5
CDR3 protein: CASRYRGTSNQPQHF
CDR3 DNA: TGTGCCAGCAGATACAGGGGCACAAGCAATCAGCCCCAGCATTTT

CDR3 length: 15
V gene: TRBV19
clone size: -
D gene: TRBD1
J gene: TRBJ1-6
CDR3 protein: CASSNYRGHGSPLHF
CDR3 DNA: TGTGCCAGTAGTAATTACAGGGGGCATGGATCACCCCTCCACTTT

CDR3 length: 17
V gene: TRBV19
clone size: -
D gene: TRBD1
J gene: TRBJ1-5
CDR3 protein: CASNYPSRDRVSQPQHF
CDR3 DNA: TGTGCCAGTAACTACCCCTCCCGGGACAGGGTTTCCCAGCCCCAGCATTTT

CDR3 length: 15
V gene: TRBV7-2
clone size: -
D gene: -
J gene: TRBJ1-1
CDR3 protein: CASSLMGATNTEAFF
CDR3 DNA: TGTGCCAGCAGCTTAATGGGGGCCACGAACACTGAAGCTTTCTTT

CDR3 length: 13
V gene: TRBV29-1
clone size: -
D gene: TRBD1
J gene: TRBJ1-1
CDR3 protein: CSVTMTGSTEAFF
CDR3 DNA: TGCAGCGTCACCATGACAGGGAGCACTGAAGCTTTCTTT

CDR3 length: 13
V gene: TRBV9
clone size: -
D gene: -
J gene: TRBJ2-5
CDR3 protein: CASSVALGGTQYF
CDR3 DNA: TGTGCCAGCAGCGTAGCTTTAGGAGGGACCCAGTACTTC

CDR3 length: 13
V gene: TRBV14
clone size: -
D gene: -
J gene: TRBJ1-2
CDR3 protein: CASSPQQGVGYTF
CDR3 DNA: TGTGCCAGCAGCCCCCAGCAAGGGGTTGGCTACACCTTC

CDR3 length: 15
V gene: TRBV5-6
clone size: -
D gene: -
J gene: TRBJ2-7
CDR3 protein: CASRSSTAGLYEQYF
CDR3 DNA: TGTGCCAGCCGATCGAGTACAGCCGGACTCTACGAGCAGTACTTC

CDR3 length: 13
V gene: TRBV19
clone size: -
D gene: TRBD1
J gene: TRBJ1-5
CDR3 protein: CASKTGSFQPQHF
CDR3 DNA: TGTGCCAGCAAGACAGGGTCATTCCAGCCCCAGCATTTT

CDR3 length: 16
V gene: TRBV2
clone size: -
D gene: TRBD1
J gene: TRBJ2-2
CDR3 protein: CASSPGQGPNTGELFF
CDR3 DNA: TGTGCCAGCAGTCCGGGACAGGGGCCGAACACCGGGGAGCTGTTTTTT

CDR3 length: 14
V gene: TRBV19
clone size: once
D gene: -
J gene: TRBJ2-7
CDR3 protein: CASSMVNSNYEQYF
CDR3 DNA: TGTGCCAGTAGTATGGTAAACAGTAACTACGAGCAGTACTTC

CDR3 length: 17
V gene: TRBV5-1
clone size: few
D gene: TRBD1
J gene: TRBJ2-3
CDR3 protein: CASSDPVGTGAADTQYF
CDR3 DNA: TGCGCCAGCAGCGATCCCGTCGGGACAGGTGCGGCAGATACGCAGTATTTT

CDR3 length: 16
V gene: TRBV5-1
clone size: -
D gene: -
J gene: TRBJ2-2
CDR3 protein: CASSLVVGTQTGELFF
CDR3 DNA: TGCGCCAGCAGCTTGGTTGTAGGGACACAGACCGGGGAGCTGTTTTTT

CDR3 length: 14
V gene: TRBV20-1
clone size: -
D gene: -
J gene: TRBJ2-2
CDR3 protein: CSASKGAGGGELFF
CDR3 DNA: TGCAGTGCTAGTAAGGGCGCGGGTGGCGGGGAGCTGTTTTTT

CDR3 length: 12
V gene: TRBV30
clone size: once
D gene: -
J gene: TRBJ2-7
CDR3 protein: CAWSRGSYEQYF
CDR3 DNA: TGTGCCTGGAGTAGGGGCAGTTACGAGCAGTACTTC

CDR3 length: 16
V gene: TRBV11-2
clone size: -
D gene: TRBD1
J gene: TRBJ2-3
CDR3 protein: CASSLGRGHGTDTQYF
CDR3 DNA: TGTGCCAGCAGCTTAGGCAGGGGGCACGGCACAGATACGCAGTATTTT

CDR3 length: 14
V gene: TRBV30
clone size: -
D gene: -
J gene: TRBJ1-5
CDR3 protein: CAWSPELGNQPQHF
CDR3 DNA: TGTGCCTGGAGCCCTGAGTTAGGCAATCAGCCCCAGCATTTT

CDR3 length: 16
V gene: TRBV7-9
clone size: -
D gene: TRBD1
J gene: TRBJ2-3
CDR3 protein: CASSQSRDRITDTQYF
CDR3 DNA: TGTGCCAGCAGTCAATCCCGGGACAGGATCACAGATACGCAGTATTTT

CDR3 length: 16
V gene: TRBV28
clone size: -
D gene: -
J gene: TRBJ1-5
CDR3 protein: CASSRLGTHSNQPQHF
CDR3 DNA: TGTGCCAGCAGCCGACTCGGGACTCATAGCAATCAGCCCCAGCATTTT

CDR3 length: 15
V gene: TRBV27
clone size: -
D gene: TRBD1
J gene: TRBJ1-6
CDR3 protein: CASSYNRGPNSPLHF
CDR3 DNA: TGTGCCAGCAGTTATAACAGGGGGCCTAATTCACCCCTCCACTTT

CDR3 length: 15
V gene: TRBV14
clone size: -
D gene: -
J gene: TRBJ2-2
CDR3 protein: CASSQGMGPTGELFF
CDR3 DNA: TGTGCCAGCAGCCAAGGGATGGGGCCCACCGGGGAGCTGTTTTTT

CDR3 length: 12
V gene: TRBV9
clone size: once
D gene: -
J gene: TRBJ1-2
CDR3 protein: CASSVGTAGYTF
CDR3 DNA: TGTGCCAGCAGCGTAGGGACAGCCGGCTACACCTTC

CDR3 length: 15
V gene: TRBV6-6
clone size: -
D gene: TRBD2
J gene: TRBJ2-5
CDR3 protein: CASSYGLAGPGAQYF
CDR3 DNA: TGTGCCAGCAGTTACGGGCTAGCGGGCCCCGGGGCCCAGTACTTC

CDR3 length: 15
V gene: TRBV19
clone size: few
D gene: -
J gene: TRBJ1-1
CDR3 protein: CASSIVGAGNTEAFF
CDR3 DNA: TGTGCCAGTAGTATAGTCGGTGCAGGGAACACTGAAGCTTTCTTT

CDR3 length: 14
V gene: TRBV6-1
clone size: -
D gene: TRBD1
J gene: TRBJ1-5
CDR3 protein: CASSDRQGGQPQHF
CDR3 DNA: TGTGCCAGCAGTGACAGACAGGGTGGCCAGCCCCAGCATTTT

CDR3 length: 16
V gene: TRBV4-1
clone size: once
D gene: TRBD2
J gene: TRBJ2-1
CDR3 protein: CASRRLGRATYNEQFF
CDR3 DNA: TGCGCCAGCCGCCGCCTCGGGAGGGCGACCTACAATGAGCAGTTCTTC

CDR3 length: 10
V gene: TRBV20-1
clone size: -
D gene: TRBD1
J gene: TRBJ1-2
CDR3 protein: CSARTGSYTF
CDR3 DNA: TGCAGTGCTAGGACAGGGAGCTACACCTTC

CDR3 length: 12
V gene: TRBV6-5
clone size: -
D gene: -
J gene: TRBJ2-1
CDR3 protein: CASTNRGDEQFF
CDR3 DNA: TGTGCCAGCACAAATAGGGGCGATGAGCAGTTCTTC

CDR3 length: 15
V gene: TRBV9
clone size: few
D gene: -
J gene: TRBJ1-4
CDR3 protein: CASSVGASGVEKLFF
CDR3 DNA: TGTGCCAGCAGCGTAGGGGCGTCAGGGGTCGAAAAACTGTTTTTT

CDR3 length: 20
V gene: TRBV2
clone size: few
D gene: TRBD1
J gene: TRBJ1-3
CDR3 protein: CASSEVGPGTGDLSGNTIYF
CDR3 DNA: TGTGCCAGCAGTGAAGTGGGTCCCGGGACAGGGGACCTCTCTGGAAACACCATATATTTT

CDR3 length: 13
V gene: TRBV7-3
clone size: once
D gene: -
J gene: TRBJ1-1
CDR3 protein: CASRQGRDTEAFF
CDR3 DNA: TGTGCCAGCAGGCAGGGGCGGGACACTGAAGCTTTCTTT

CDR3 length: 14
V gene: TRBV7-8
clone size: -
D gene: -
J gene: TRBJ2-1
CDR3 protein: CASSLRLGGNEQFF
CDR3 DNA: TGTGCCAGCAGCTTACGGTTAGGGGGCAATGAGCAGTTCTTC

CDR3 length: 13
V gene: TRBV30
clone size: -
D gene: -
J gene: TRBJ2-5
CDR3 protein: CAWRWGLQETQYF
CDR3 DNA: TGTGCCTGGCGTTGGGGCCTCCAAGAGACCCAGTACTTC

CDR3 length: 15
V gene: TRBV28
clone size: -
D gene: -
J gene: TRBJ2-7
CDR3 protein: CASLGPGPAVYEQYF
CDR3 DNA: TGTGCCAGCCTAGGACCAGGGCCCGCGGTCTACGAGCAGTACTTC

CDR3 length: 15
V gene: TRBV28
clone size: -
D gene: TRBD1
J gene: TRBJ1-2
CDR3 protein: CASSTPRQGRSGYTF
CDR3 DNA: TGTGCCAGCAGTACCCCTCGACAGGGAAGGAGTGGCTACACCTTC

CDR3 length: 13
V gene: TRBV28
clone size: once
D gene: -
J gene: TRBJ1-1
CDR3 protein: CASSLLRFTEAFF
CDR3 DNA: TGTGCCAGCAGTTTATTGAGGTTCACTGAAGCTTTCTTT

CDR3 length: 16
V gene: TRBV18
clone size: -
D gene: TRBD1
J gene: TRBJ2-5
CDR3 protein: CASSPPGTGGQETQYF
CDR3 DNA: TGTGCCAGCTCACCTCCGGGGACAGGGGGCCAAGAGACCCAGTACTTC

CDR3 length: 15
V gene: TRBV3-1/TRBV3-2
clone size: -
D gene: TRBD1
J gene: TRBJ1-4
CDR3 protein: CASSGRTGGDEKLFF
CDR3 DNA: TGTGCCAGCAGCGGCCGGACAGGGGGCGATGAAAAACTGTTTTTT

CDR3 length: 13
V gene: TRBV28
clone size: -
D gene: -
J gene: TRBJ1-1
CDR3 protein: CASSLVRGSEAFF
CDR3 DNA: TGTGCCAGCAGTTTAGTTCGGGGTAGTGAAGCTTTCTTT

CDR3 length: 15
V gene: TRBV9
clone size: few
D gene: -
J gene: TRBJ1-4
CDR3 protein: CASSAGQSSNEKLFF
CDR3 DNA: TGTGCCAGCAGCGCCGGACAGTCCAGTAATGAAAAACTGTTTTTT

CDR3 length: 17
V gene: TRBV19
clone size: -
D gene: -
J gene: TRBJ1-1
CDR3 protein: CASSLRAYSRENTEAFF
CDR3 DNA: TGTGCCAGTAGTCTCCGGGCCTACTCGAGGGAAAACACTGAAGCTTTCTTT

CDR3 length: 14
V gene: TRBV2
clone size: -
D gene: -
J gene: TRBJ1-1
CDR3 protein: CASSERERYTEAFF
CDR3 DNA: TGTGCCAGTAGTGAGAGGGAAAGATACACTGAAGCTTTCTTT